A selection of T cell receptor beta chains follows, all from one sample in a study of control samples from healthy donors and cancer patients. Only in-frame clones appear in the TCRdb table, and some are missing; sequencing was by immunoSEQ multiplex PCR. This repertoire shows under 150,000 clones, 75% to 90% found once; its top ten account for just under 5%. The sample consisted of blood. The receptors stem from a man aged 30 to 39 in good health. The CDR3 runs from the conserved cysteine through the conserved F or W. A D gene is named only where the DNA matches it firmly. Where a row states a size, it is once, few, many or the class of an expanded clone; other rows omit it.

len	v_gene	abundance	j_gene	d_gene	CDR3aa	CDR3nt
16	TRBV6-2/TRBV6-3	few	TRBJ2-2	TRBD2	CASSGGLAGRTGELFF	TGTGCCAGCAGTGGGGGACTAGCGGGGCGCACCGGGGAGCTGTTTTTT
14	TRBV27	-	TRBJ2-1	TRBD1	CASSLGGQGNEQFF	TGTGCCAGCAGTTTGGGGGGACAGGGCAATGAGCAGTTCTTC
14	TRBV29-1	-	TRBJ1-4	TRBD1	CSALGVGGHEKLFF	TGCAGCGCCCTGGGTGTAGGGGGCCATGAAAAACTGTTTTTT
13	TRBV2	-	TRBJ2-1	-	CASNPVLYNEQFF	TGTGCCAGCAACCCCGTATTGTACAATGAGCAGTTCTTC
17	TRBV7-9	-	TRBJ1-4	-	CASSLRSTSRANEKLFF	TGTGCCAGCAGCTTAAGGTCGACTTCCCGGGCTAATGAAAAACTGTTTTTT
15	TRBV5-4	once	TRBJ2-3	-	CASRWEYDNTDTQYF	TGTGCCAGCAGGTGGGAATACGACAACACAGATACGCAGTATTTT
15	TRBV6-2/TRBV6-3	-	TRBJ2-3	TRBD1	CASSYRQGAADTQYF	TGTGCCAGCAGTTACCGGCAGGGGGCCGCAGATACGCAGTATTTT
19	TRBV5-1	-	TRBJ2-1	TRBD2	CASSLGAGSGGAAYNEQFF	TGCGCCAGCAGCTTGGGCGCCGGTAGCGGGGGGGCCGCCTACAATGAGCAGTTCTTC
15	TRBV5-4	-	TRBJ2-7	TRBD2	CASRTSGSSGYEQYF	TGTGCCAGCAGGACTAGCGGGAGTTCCGGTTACGAGCAGTACTTC
12	TRBV4-2	-	TRBJ2-7	-	CASSQGGYEQYF	TGTGCCAGCAGCCAGGGGGGTTACGAGCAGTACTTC
16	TRBV7-3	-	TRBJ2-7	TRBD2	CASSFPGLAGGHEQYF	TGTGCCAGCAGCTTCCCGGGACTAGCGGGGGGTCACGAGCAGTACTTC
16	TRBV4-3	-	TRBJ2-3	-	CASSQGPRGGTDTQYF	TGCGCCAGCAGCCAAGGTCCAAGGGGGGGCACAGATACGCAGTATTTT
13	TRBV6-4	-	TRBJ2-3	TRBD1	CASGTGESDTQYF	TGTGCCAGCGGGACAGGGGAATCAGATACGCAGTATTTT
14	TRBV10-3	-	TRBJ2-1	TRBD1	CAIREDRGRNEQFF	TGTGCCATCAGGGAGGACAGGGGAAGGAATGAGCAGTTCTTC
15	TRBV7-9	-	TRBJ2-2	TRBD2	CASRGGSGNTGELFF	TGTGCCAGCAGGGGCGGGAGCGGGAACACCGGGGAGCTGTTTTTT
17	TRBV12-5	-	TRBJ2-1	TRBD2	CASGLVLAGGRRGEQFF	TGTGCTAGTGGTTTGGTACTAGCGGGAGGGCGCCGCGGTGAGCAGTTCTTC
15	TRBV5-1	-	TRBJ2-1	TRBD2	CASSFMAGANNEQFF	TGCGCCAGCAGCTTTATGGCGGGAGCTAATAATGAGCAGTTCTTC
12	TRBV3-1/TRBV3-2	-	TRBJ1-5	-	CASSHILGPQHF	TGTGCCAGCAGCCATATACTTGGGCCCCAGCATTTT
14	TRBV5-4	-	TRBJ1-4	-	CATQLNGLDEKLFF	TGTGCCACCCAGCTTAACGGGCTTGATGAAAAACTGTTTTTT
15	TRBV11-3	-	TRBJ2-7	-	CASSPRFAGLHEQYF	TGTGCCAGCAGCCCTCGATTCGCGGGACTCCACGAGCAGTACTTC
17	TRBV7-2	-	TRBJ1-2	TRBD1	CASSLARTGGANYGYTF	TGTGCCAGCAGCTTAGCGCGGACAGGGGGCGCAAACTATGGCTACACCTTC
14	TRBV11-2	-	TRBJ2-7	-	CASSFPWTRSEQYF	TGTGCCAGCAGCTTCCCCTGGACTCGCAGCGAGCAGTACTTC
14	TRBV2	-	TRBJ1-1	-	CASSGYSGATEAFF	TGTGCCAGCAGTGGCTATTCGGGGGCGACTGAAGCTTTCTTT
15	TRBV7-2	-	TRBJ1-2	-	CASSLTGLANYGYTF	TGTGCCAGCAGCTTAACAGGGTTGGCTAACTATGGCTACACCTTC
14	TRBV5-4	-	TRBJ2-5	-	CASSRGDSQETQYF	TGTGCCAGCAGCCGCGGGGACAGCCAAGAGACCCAGTACTTC
14	TRBV11-3	-	TRBJ2-7	-	CASSLVATAYEQYF	TGTGCCAGCAGCTTAGTAGCGACAGCCTACGAGCAGTACTTC
14	TRBV10-3	once	TRBJ1-4	TRBD1	CAISGTGVNEKLFF	TGTGCCATCAGTGGTACAGGGGTCAATGAAAAACTGTTTTTT
14	TRBV7-3	-	TRBJ2-2	-	CASNDGANTGELFF	TGTGCCAGCAACGACGGCGCGAACACCGGGGAGCTGTTTTTT
16	TRBV6-5	once	TRBJ1-2	-	CASSYLGRRRNYGYTF	TGTGCCAGTAGTTACTTGGGACGGCGGCGGAACTATGGCTACACCTTC
14	TRBV7-2	once	TRBJ2-7	-	CASSFEGRVHEQYF	TGTGCCAGCAGCTTTGAGGGGCGCGTCCACGAGCAGTACTTC
16	TRBV24-1	-	TRBJ2-7	TRBD2	CATSDPNSGRTHEQYF	TGTGCCACCAGTGACCCGAATAGCGGGAGGACCCACGAGCAGTACTTC
16	TRBV10-3	-	TRBJ2-7	-	CAISESHRDNLYEQYF	TGTGCCATCAGTGAGTCCCACCGGGACAACCTCTACGAGCAGTACTTC
14	TRBV11-3	-	TRBJ1-2	-	CASSLDRRSDGYTF	TGTGCCAGCAGCTTAGATCGAAGGAGCGATGGCTACACCTTC
15	TRBV9	-	TRBJ2-1	TRBD2	CASSVTSGSHNEQFF	TGTGCCAGCAGCGTCACTAGCGGGAGCCACAATGAGCAGTTCTTC
16	TRBV11-2	once	TRBJ2-2	-	CASSFDRPQNTGELFF	TGTGCCAGCAGCTTCGACAGACCCCAGAACACCGGGGAGCTGTTTTTT
19	TRBV5-5	-	TRBJ2-7	TRBD2	CASSSNRLAGAYRVYEQYF	TGTGCCAGCAGCTCGAACCGACTAGCCGGGGCCTATAGAGTCTACGAGCAGTACTTC
16	TRBV4-3	-	TRBJ1-3	-	CASSQEFLGSGNTIYF	TGCGCCAGCAGCCAAGAATTCCTGGGATCTGGAAACACCATATATTTT
14	TRBV9	-	TRBJ2-2	-	CASSVKGSTGELFF	TGTGCCAGCAGCGTCAAGGGAAGCACCGGGGAGCTGTTTTTT
13	TRBV7-8	-	TRBJ2-3	-	CASSSDPTDTQYF	TGTGCCAGCAGCTCGGATCCGACAGATACGCAGTATTTT
14	TRBV6-5	once	TRBJ1-4	-	CASQTQGLGEKLFF	TGTGCCAGCCAGACACAGGGCTTGGGTGAAAAACTGTTTTTT
14	TRBV3-1/TRBV3-2	once	TRBJ1-2	-	CASSQDQGGYGYTF	TGTGCCAGCAGCCAAGATCAGGGTGGCTATGGCTACACCTTC
15	TRBV6-5	-	TRBJ1-1	-	CASRQAPGGGSEAFF	TGTGCCAGCAGGCAAGCCCCCGGGGGGGGGAGTGAAGCTTTCTTT
14	TRBV29-1	-	TRBJ2-7	-	CSVETGTHPSEQYF	TGCAGCGTTGAGACCGGGACTCATCCCTCCGAGCAGTACTTC
16	TRBV18	-	TRBJ1-5	-	CASSPDSTRNNQPQHF	TGTGCCAGCTCACCGGACAGCACCCGAAATAATCAGCCCCAGCATTTT
15	TRBV6-5	-	TRBJ1-1	TRBD1	CASSYSKQGITEAFF	TGTGCCAGCAGTTACTCGAAACAGGGGATCACTGAAGCTTTCTTT
13	TRBV6-2/TRBV6-3	-	TRBJ1-2	-	CASSYEGLGGYTF	TGTGCCAGCAGTTATGAGGGTCTCGGTGGCTACACCTTC
16	TRBV27	-	TRBJ2-7	-	CASWTDQAGDPYEQYF	TGTGCCAGCTGGACCGACCAAGCGGGTGACCCCTACGAGCAGTACTTC
15	TRBV6-6	-	TRBJ2-7	TRBD1	CASRLTGTATYEQYF	TGTGCCAGCAGGCTGACCGGGACAGCAACCTACGAGCAGTACTTC
14	TRBV9	-	TRBJ2-5	-	CASSVGADQETQYF	TGTGCCAGCAGCGTAGGGGCAGACCAAGAGACCCAGTACTTC
13	TRBV20-1	-	TRBJ2-5	TRBD2	CSASMSGGETQYF	TGCAGTGCTAGTATGAGCGGGGGAGAGACCCAGTACTTC
13	TRBV5-6	-	TRBJ1-6	-	CASRDTHNSPLHF	TGTGCCAGCAGGGACACCCATAATTCACCCCTCCACTTT
17	TRBV11-3	-	TRBJ2-1	-	CASSSEGGGSSYNEQFF	TGTGCCAGCAGCTCAGAGGGGGGCGGGAGCTCCTACAATGAGCAGTTCTTC
15	TRBV27	-	TRBJ1-2	TRBD1	CASSLLPDRGYGYTF	TGTGCCAGCAGTTTGTTGCCAGACAGGGGCTATGGCTACACCTTC
13	TRBV12-5	once	TRBJ2-3	-	CASGLVRTEGQYF	TGTGCTAGTGGTTTGGTCAGGACGGAGGGGCAGTATTTT
11	TRBV25-1	-	TRBJ1-2	-	CASNGNYGYTF	TGTGCCAGCAACGGAAACTATGGCTACACCTTC
14	TRBV7-2	-	TRBJ2-3	-	CASSFPGVTDTQYF	TGTGCCAGCAGCTTTCCGGGAGTAACAGATACGCAGTATTTT
14	TRBV7-3	-	TRBJ1-1	-	CASSLGRTSTEAFF	TGTGCCAGCAGCTTAGGTCGGACTTCTACTGAAGCTTTCTTT
12	TRBV30	-	TRBJ2-7	-	CAWTQKGWEQYF	TGTGCCTGGACCCAGAAGGGGTGGGAGCAGTACTTC